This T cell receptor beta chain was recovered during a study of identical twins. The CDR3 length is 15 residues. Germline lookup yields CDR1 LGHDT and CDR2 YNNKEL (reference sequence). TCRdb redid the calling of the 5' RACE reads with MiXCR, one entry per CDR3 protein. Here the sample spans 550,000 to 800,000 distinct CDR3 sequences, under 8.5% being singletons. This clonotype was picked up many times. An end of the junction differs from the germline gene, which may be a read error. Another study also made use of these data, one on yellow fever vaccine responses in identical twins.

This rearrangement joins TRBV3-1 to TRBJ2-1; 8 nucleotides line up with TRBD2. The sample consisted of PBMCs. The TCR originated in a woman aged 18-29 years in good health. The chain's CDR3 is CASSLGLAIYNEQFF. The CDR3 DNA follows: TGCGCCAGCAGCCTAGGACTAGCTATTTACAATGAGCAGTTCTTC.